This T cell receptor beta chain was observed in a study of Ad26.COV2.S vaccination and SARS-CoV-2 variants (dated by TCRdb to the early 2020s). Regarding the complete study: Donors in the vaccine arm were drawn from COV1001, a phase I-IIa trial of Ad26.COV2.S in healthy adults that was multicentre, randomized, double-blind and placebo-controlled. Sequencing of the TCRbeta repertoire served to evaluate the specificity and breadth of SARS-CoV-2-reactive T cell receptors following Ad26.COV2.S vaccination. Dosing of Ad26.COV2.S was intramuscular, at either 5x10^10 or 1x10^11 viral particles, delivered as one shot or as two shots spaced 56 days apart. The TCR-sequenced set comprised roughly 30 samples: around 20 Ad26.COV2.S vaccine recipients, 5 placebo recipients and 8 SARS-CoV-2 convalescent individuals. Investigators remained blinded to trial group allocation during experiments and outcome assessment. Trial participants were randomized into five groups of five: low-dose or high-dose Ad26.COV2.S given once or twice, or placebo on both occasions.

This clone has just a few counts. Its antigen is currently not known. The input lacks base qualities; no much larger clone sits a single base away. The CDR3 runs 14 amino acids, cysteine and phenylalanine included. Of the read, only the CDR3 DNA is kept; its 42 bases are in frame from base 1. The germline V gene supplies CDR1 MNHEY and CDR2 SVGAGI. Trimmed from V: 8 bases; trimmed from J: 2 bases; junction bases lacking a gene match: 8. Beyond this particular receptor, the publication reports: Compared with placebo recipients, Ad26.COV2.S recipients showed higher spike-specific TCR breadth (P = 0.0014). Substantial breadth of spike-specific CD8+ and CD4+ T cell responses was reported after vaccination. The authors noted that the TCR breadth and depth analyses may have underestimated total T cell responses. The study was not powered for comparison of responses between vaccine doses or regimens. Comparable non-spike TCR breadth was observed between vaccine and placebo recipients, consistent with only spike being contained in the vaccine.

The immunoSEQ Assay was the method used to sequence TCRbeta CDR3 regions. After extraction, genomic DNA underwent amplification by bias-controlled multiplex PCR, followed by high-throughput sequencing. The published analysis was carried out like this. To quantify the absolute abundance of every unique TCRbeta CDR3 region, sequences were collapsed and filtered. T cell fraction was estimated by normalizing TCRbeta template counts to usable DNA, which was measured by amplifying reference genes present in all nucleated cells. Repertoire TCRs were annotated as SARS-CoV-2-specific when V gene, CDR3 amino acid sequence and J gene were exactly matched to a known reactive TCR set. The reference SARS-CoV-2 TCR set was derived from MIRA and filtered for enrichment in COVID-19-positive ImmuneCODE repertoires, a step that removed public or cross-reactive TCRs. Using the MIRA antigens, annotated TCRs were further analysed by specific ORF or by position within an ORF. Breadth was defined as the number of annotated unique rearrangements divided by the total number of unique productive rearrangements, and depth was defined as the summed frequency of the annotated unique rearrangements. TCR breadth was compared between groups using two-sided Wilcoxon rank-sum tests. TCRdb retrieved this table from immuneACCESS and kept in-frame rearrangements only. Not all clones are present; in checked studies, unresolved V genes account for under half, and no reason is known for the remainder. The DNA was the basis for D and trimming; V, J and clone size are from that table. This sample lists 300,000 to 400,000 clones; about 86% were detected once. The biggest ten clones account for under 2% of the sample.

This specimen's treatment or condition label, per the study, means: around 19 received Ad26.COV2.S at low or high dose, single or two shots; 5 received placebo; per-sample allocation not given. Repertoires of vaccine and placebo recipients were sequenced from samples collected on day 63 after the first injection. Between 29 July and 7 August 2020, Cohort 1b enrolled about two dozen adults aged 18-55 years at one site in Boston, USA. Ad26.COV2.S consisted of a replication-incompetent adenovirus type 26 vector by which a prefusion-stabilized SARS-CoV-2 spike protein from the original Wuhan strain was expressed.

Rearrangement joined TRBV6-5 to TRBJ2-7; TRBD1 aligns with 8 central bases. Material: peripheral blood, obtained in a trial of Ad26.COV2.S vaccine versus placebo. The sequence came from a person between 18 and 59 years old who received the Ad26.COV2.S COVID-19 vaccine or a placebo. The CDR3 here reads CASGWTGLPYEQYF. The DNA sequence is given as TGTGCCAGCGGGTGGACAGGGTTACCCTACGAGCAGTACTTC.